These 32 T cell receptor delta chains were sequenced from one sample in a study of Vγ9Vδ2 T cells in congenital toxoplasmosis. A single-tube template-switch cDNA reaction was primed with TRGC- and TRDC-specific primers. The TRGC primer was designed to target TRGC1 and TRGC2 alike. TCRdb re-processed the reads using CATT. The profile shows fewer than 1,000 delta-chain clones, under 30% of them singletons. Sequenced sample: gamma-delta T cells from blood. Receptor source: a child under 10 years old born to a mother with Toxoplasma gondii infection during pregnancy, either congenitally infected or uninfected (not recorded which).

In the case of this clone: A far larger clone is off by one base, so a read error is likely. Within the sample, other DNA sequences also encode this same CDR3. The V gene is TRDV1, the J gene TRDJ1; 9 bases are a match to TRDD3. The CDR3 runs 24 residues. The germline V gene encodes CDR1 TSWWSYY and CDR2 QGS. This chain's CDR3 is CALGELVARGDRPGDTKNTDKLIF. In DNA, the CDR3 is TGTGCTCTGGGGGAACTAGTCGCCCGAGGCGACCGTCCTGGGGATACGAAGAACACCGATAAACTCATCTTT.

This clone was recorded a few times. A far larger clone is one nucleotide away, so this likely arose from a read error. The chain recombines TRDV1 with TRDJ1; 10 bases align to TRDD3. With V trimmed by 7 bases and J by 4 bases, 18 bases remained unmatched. Germline CDR1 TSWWSYY, CDR2 QGS. The CDR3 is 18 amino acids. The CDR3 DNA reads TGTGCTCTTGCCGAGGCTTACTGGGGGATGGTGTACATCGATAAACTCATCTTT. Translation gives CALAEAYWGMVYIDKLIF.

With respect to this clone: A far larger clone is just one base off, so this is likely a read error. No V gene call is available, although the J gene is TRDJ1; TRDD3 is the table's D call and was not checked against the DNA. The CDR3 runs 21 residues. DNA for the CDR3: TGTGCTCTTGGGGAACTCCTTTCCAAACGCGACTGGGGAGAAGACACCGATAAACTCACCTTT. Protein sequence: CALGELLSKRDWGEDTDKLTF.

About this clone itself: A far larger clone is only one base removed, so a read error is likely. This rearrangement joins TRDV2 to TRDJ1; no clear D. The J gene, left out of TCRdb, was set here by checking the DNA against germline. V lost 3 bases, J lost 4 bases, and 32 bases lay in between. The length of the CDR3 is 20 residues. Germline lookup yields CDR1 GEAIGNYY and CDR2 EKD. CDR3 sequence reads: CACDSATDPNFTVINDKLIF. The DNA of the CDR3 is TGTGCCTGTGACTCTGCTACCGACCCAAACTTCACGGTGATTAACGATAAACTCATCTTT.

With respect to this clone: This likely reflects a read error, since a far larger clone is one base away. The sample holds other DNA sequences that translate to the same CDR3. The chain carries TRDV2 and TRDJ3; D is ambiguous. TCRdb carries no J gene annotation; the J gene was assigned here by matching the DNA with germline. The ends were cut back, 0 bases at V and 1 base at J, with 15 bases in the middle. This CDR3 has 19 residues. From germline, CDR1 is GEAIGNYY and CDR2 EKD. CDR3 coding DNA: TGTGCCTGTGACACCGGCGGCGCAAGGAGTTCCTGGGACACCCGACAGATGTTTTTC. Translated, it gives CACDTGGARSSWDTRQMFF.

This clone rates as large. The V and J genes are TRDV1 and TRDJ1, with 10 bases fitting TRDD3. CDR3 length: 23 amino acids. With 1 base clipped from V and 0 bases from J, the junction kept 23 bases outside the gene matches. Per germline, CDR1 TSWWSYY and CDR2 QGS. The DNA of the CDR3 is TGTGCTCTTGGGGAACCTAGGCCTTCCCTCGCAGGGGGATACGGATGGTACACCGATAAACTCATCTTT. Translating gives CALGEPRPSLAGGYGWYTDKLIF.

About this clone: Only one base separates this from a far larger clonotype, so it likely reflects a read error. The J gene is TRDJ2, the V gene TRDV2; a possible D gene is TRDD3 (6 bases). Gene TRDJ1 matches the end of the DNA better, so the J call may be wrong. Germline CDR1 GEAIGNYY, CDR2 EKD. CDR3 length: 16 residues. The CDR3: CACTYLGDTSSDKLIF. In nucleotides, the CDR3 is TGTGCCTGTACTTATCTGGGTGATACGTCCTCCGATAAACTCATCTTT.

This clone turned up a few times. It may be a read error: a sequence one base away is much more abundant. This sample also contains other DNA sequences that code for the same CDR3. This chain uses TRDV1 with TRDJ1; TRDD3 agrees at 7 bases. CDR1 is TSWWSYY and CDR2 is QGS in the germline V gene. The CDR3 length is 21 residues. The J segment lost 0 bases and the V segment lost 5 bases, leaving 24 bases of the junction unmatched. CDR3 residues: CALGLPSPTLWGLSYTDKLIF. The CDR3 nucleotides read TGTGCTCTTGGGTTACCGTCGCCTACCCTCTGGGGGTTATCGTACACCGATAAACTCATCTTT.

For this clone: This may stem from a read error, because a much larger clone lies one nucleotide away. The chain links TRDV1 to TRDJ1; 9 bases are shared with TRDD3. The CDR3 contains 23 residues. Germline CDR1 is TSWWSYY and CDR2 is QGS. CDR3 protein: CALGDCPPSLYWGTTSYTEKLIF. In nucleotides, the CDR3 is TGTGCTCTTGGGGATTGTCCCCCTTCCCTCTACTGGGGGACCACCTCGTACACCGAAAAACTCATCTTT.

This clone is large (0.1 to 1%). The chain uses TRDV1 and TRDJ1; D ambiguous. Trimming took off 1 base at V and 2 bases at J, with 14 bases between the two ends. Per germline, CDR1 TSWWSYY and CDR2 QGS. This CDR3 contains 16 residues. CDR3 protein: CALGEHTPGSTDKLIF. CDR3 sequence (DNA): TGTGCTCTTGGGGAACATACCCCAGGGAGTACCGATAAACTCATCTTT.

Sample share makes this clone medium-sized. Other nucleotide sequences from this sample produce the same CDR3. The J gene is given as TRDJ1, and the V gene is not called; the table's D gene call, TRDD3, was not cross checked with the DNA. The CDR3 runs to 19 residues. The CDR3 coding sequence is TGTGCTGTCTCCAGACCTTCCCACGGCACTGGGGTGTACACCGATAAACTCATCTTT. Amino acids: CAVSRPSHGTGVYTDKLIF.

Sample share makes this clone medium-sized. This likely reflects a read error, since a far larger clone is one base away. This chain links TRDV1 with TRDJ1, with TRDD3 identical over 9 bases. CDR1 and CDR2 (germline): TSWWSYY, QGS. CDR3 length: 17 residues. DNA of the CDR3: TGTGCTCTTGGGGAGGGATACTGGGGGACGTACACCGATAAACGCATCTTT. It specifies CALGEGYWGTYTDKRIF.

This clone has a handful of counts. The chain employs TRDV2 and TRDJ1; 8 bases align to TRDD3. The CDR3 covers 19 residues. With 0 bases clipped from V and 4 bases from J, the junction kept 18 bases outside the gene matches. The germline gives CDR1 GEAIGNYY, CDR2 EKD. The DNA for the CDR3 is TGTGCCTGTGACACCCGTACAGCACAAACTGGGGGTCGGGTCGATAAACTCATCTTT. Translation: CACDTRTAQTGGRVDKLIF.

In regard to this clone: A much larger clone lies a single base off, so this may be a read error. Distinct nucleotide sequences in the sample also encode this CDR3. The V gene went uncalled, while the J gene is TRDJ1; the D call TRDD3 from the table was never checked on the DNA. The CDR3 spans 19 residues. The CDR3 DNA sequence: TGTGCTGTCTCCAGACCTTCCCATGGCACTGGGGTGTACACCGATAAACTCATCTTT. Translated: CAVSRPSHGTGVYTDKLIF.

Remarks on this clone: It differs at one base from a far larger clone, so likely a read error. The J gene has no call, while the V gene is TRDV1. This CDR3 is 13 amino acids long. Germline CDR1 and CDR2: TSWWSYY and QGS. The CDR3: CALGGRFPGRVIF. The CDR3 coding sequence is TGTGCTCTAGGGGGGCGTTTCCCGGGGCGCGTCATCTTT.

By proportion, this clone is medium-sized. The rearrangement joins TRDV2 to TRDJ1, with TRDD3 as a possible D gene (6 bases). Matching the DNA to germline supplied the J gene, which TCRdb does not give. The CDR3 is 17 amino acids. Germline assignment: CDR1 GEAIGNYY and CDR2 EKD. The V and J ends lost 0 bases and 0 bases respectively, with 16 bases between them. CDR3 sequence (DNA): TGTGCCTGTGACACCATCCTGCGTGTGGGGGACACCGATAAACTCATCTTT. Translating gives CACDTILRVGDTDKLIF.

This clone was seen more than once but under ten times. V gene TRDV2 combines with J gene TRDJ3, with 9 bases that match TRDD3. In germline, CDR1 is GEAIGNYY, CDR2 EKD. The CDR3 covers 18 residues. J was trimmed by 0 bases and V by 0 bases; bases with no gene match: 2. The CDR3 bases are TGTGCCTGTGACACCGTACTGGGGGACTCCTGGGACACCCGACAGATGTTTTTC. It translates to CACDTVLGDSWDTRQMFF.

This clone is labeled large. The rearrangement uses TRDV3 and TRDJ1; D is possibly TRDD2 or TRDD3 (6 bases each). The CDR3 consists of 17 residues. The germline CDR1 and CDR2 sequences are TVYSNPD and GDNSRS (reference sequence). V was cut by 4 bases and J by 0 bases, with 24 bases left in between. The CDR3 protein is CAYRLPSSLGDTDKLIF. The DNA for the CDR3 is TGTGCCTACCGCCTTCCCTCCTCCTTGGGGGACACCGATAAACTCATCTTT.

By proportion, this clone is large (0.1 to 1%). The genes are TRDV2 and TRDJ1, with D uncertain. Germline V lookup: CDR1 GEAIGNYY, CDR2 EKD. CDR3 length: 17 residues. V gave up 0 bases and J gave up 0 bases, with 16 bases separating them. CDR3 sequence (DNA): TGTGCCTGTGACACCGTGAGTCCAGTACGGGACACCGATAAACTCATCTTT. It yields the protein CACDTVSPVRDTDKLIF.

Worth noting for this clone: Only one base separates this from a far larger clonotype, so it likely reflects a read error. This chain uses TRDV1 with TRDJ1; D is possibly TRDD3 (6 bases). The J gene was not available in TCRdb and was assigned here by matching the DNA to germline segments. This CDR3 has 19 amino acids. Trimming left V 1 base short and J 9 bases short, with 30 bases between. CDR1 and CDR2 from the germline V gene are TSWWSYY and QGS. The CDR3 spells CALGEPYFGGYLVTAQLIF. The CDR3 region has the DNA TGTGCTCTTGGGGAACCCTATTTTGGGGGTTATCTGGTGACAGCACAACTCATCTTT.

The sample holds a few counts of this clone. For this DNA, TCRdb reports the protein of a much larger clone, which diverges at residue 10, most likely from a read error; the protein presented here is translated directly from the DNA. This rearrangement joins TRDV2 to TRDJ1; 7 bases map to TRDD3. The CDR3 has 17 residues. Trimming removed 3 bases from V and 1 base from J; junction bases left unmatched: 13. Germline CDR1 and CDR2: GEAIGNYY and EKD. The CDR3 loop is CACDRLELGYLTDKLIF. CDR3 coding DNA: TGTGCCTGTGACCGTTTAGAACTGGGGTATCTCACCGATAAACTCATCTTT.

This clone rates as medium-sized. Since a much larger clone is just one base distant, this may be a read error. V is TRDV1 and J is TRDJ1; 12 bases fit TRDD3. Germline CDR1 reads TSWWSYY; CDR2 reads QGS. V was clipped by 2 bases and J by 3 bases; unmatched bases: 34. This CDR3 comprises 26 residues. DNA for the CDR3: TGTGCTCTTGGGGAAGGGGGGGGCCCCTTCCTACGCACCCAAATCGTACTGGGGGATACACCCGATAAACTCATCTTT. Protein sequence: CALGEGGGPFLRTQIVLGDTPDKLIF.

This clone was counted between two and nine times. A read error is likely here: a far larger clone is one base away. The same CDR3 can be traced to other DNA sequences in this sample. This chain joins TRDV3 and TRDJ2; 10 bases fit TRDD3. The J gene was not available in TCRdb and was assigned here by matching the DNA to germline segments. The CDR3 spans 19 residues. The V gene's germline CDR1 is TVYSNPD and CDR2 GDNSRS (reference sequence). The junction had 13 bases not matched to a gene; V was cut back by 0 bases and J by 0 bases. CDR3 bases: TGTGCCTTTAGAACGCAACTGGGGGATTACCCGTCTTTGACAGCACAACTCTTCTTT. Its protein product is CAFRTQLGDYPSLTAQLFF.

This clone has a handful of counts. This clone may be a read error of a much larger clone one base away. The rearrangement joins TRDV1 to TRDJ1, with 12 bases matching TRDD3. Germline V gene sequence: CDR1 TSWWSYY, CDR2 QGS. The V segment lost 6 bases and the J segment 3 bases; nucleotides outside the gene matches: 26. The CDR3 is 22 amino acids. CDR3 nucleotides: TGTGCTCTTGGCCCCCTGCTTGGGTACTGGGGGATACTGGCCTTTAACGCCGATAAACTCATCTTT. It is translated as CALGPLLGYWGILAFNADKLIF.

To note about this clone: A far more abundant clone sits one base away, making this likely a read error. At the DNA level, this CDR3 is encoded by other sequences in the same sample as well. The rearrangement links TRDV1 to TRDJ1; 10 bases are a match to TRDD3. V was clipped by 7 bases and J by 0 bases; unmatched bases: 14. The CDR3 spans 18 residues. Germline V lookup: CDR1 TSWWSYY, CDR2 QGS. CDR3 protein: CALAEAYWGMVYTDKLIF. The CDR3 coding sequence is TGTGCTCTTGCCGAAGCTTACTGGGGGATGGTGTACACCGATAAACTCATCTTT.

Sample share makes this clone large (0.1 to 1%). The chain recombines TRDV1 with TRDJ1; 13 bases agree with TRDD3. Germline CDR1 is TSWWSYY and CDR2 is QGS. CDR3 length: 23 residues. Germline trimming cut 4 bases from V and 3 bases from J; bases unmatched to any gene: 26. The CDR3 protein is CALGVASSSPPYWGIRGADKLIF. Here the CDR3 DNA reads TGTGCTCTTGGGGTAGCGTCTTCTTCTCCCCCGTACTGGGGGATACGGGGGGCCGATAAACTCATCTTT.

This clone came up a few times. A far larger clone is just one base off, so this is likely a read error. The chain combines TRDV1 with TRDJ1, with D possibly being TRDD3 (5 bases). The CDR3 is 18 amino acids. Germline values: CDR1 TSWWSYY, CDR2 QGS. With 7 bases removed from V and 0 bases from J, the gap between germline ends came to 24 bases. DNA of the CDR3: TGTGCTCTTGCCGAGGCTTACTGGTGGATGGTGTACACCGATAAACTCATCTTT. Residues: CALAEAYWWMVYTDKLIF.

This clone was found a few times. Since a much larger clone is just one base distant, this may be a read error. This rearrangement joins TRDV1 to TRDJ1; TRDD3 agrees at 11 bases. With V trimmed by 3 bases and J by 2 bases, 35 bases remained unmatched. CDR1 TSWWSYY and CDR2 QGS come from the germline V gene. The CDR3 runs 26 residues. The CDR3 loop is CALGDCSSPMKTVLGDSRGRTDKLIF. In nucleotides, the CDR3 is TGTGCTCTTGGGGATTGTTCCTCCCCCATGAAGACGGTACTGGGGGATAGCCGTGGCAGGACCGATAAACTCATCTTT.

Notes on this clone: This likely traces to a read error, being one base from a far larger clone. The same CDR3 also results from other DNA sequences found in this sample. The V gene was identified as TRDV1, while no J gene was called; the table assigns TRDD3, which was not confirmed against the DNA. Germline V gene lookup returns CDR1 TSWWSYY and CDR2 QGS. The CDR3 runs to 22 residues. The CDR3 reads CALGELFLPTGGNEGYTDKLIF. CDR3 DNA sequence: TGTGCTCTTGGGGAGCTTTTCCTTCCTACTGGGGGTAATGAAGGGTACACCGATAAACTTATCTTT.

The sample holds a few counts of this clone. A far larger clone lies a single base away; this is likely a read error. The chain carries TRDV1 and TRDJ1; TRDD3 aligns across 10 bases. This CDR3 is 18 amino acids long. The J segment lost 0 bases and the V segment lost 7 bases, leaving 14 bases of the junction unmatched. Germline V gives CDR1 TSWWSYY, CDR2 QGS. CDR3 sequence: CALAEAYWGIVYTDKLIF. CDR3 nucleotides: TGTGCTCTTGCCGAGGCTTACTGGGGGATTGTGTACACCGATAAACTCATCTTT.

This clone came up a few times. This may arise from a read error, as a much more abundant clone is one base away. The same CDR3 arises from other DNA sequences in this sample as well. The chain links TRDV1 to TRDJ1; 8 nucleotides match TRDD3. The V gene's germline CDR1 is TSWWSYY and CDR2 QGS. Unmatched junction bases numbered 26, after V lost 0 bases and J lost 11 bases. The CDR3 is 20 residues long. CDR3 in amino acids: CALGELLYSPYWGPKGVLIF. The CDR3 nucleotides are TGTGCTCTTGGGGAACTGTTATACTCCCCTTACTGGGGGCCAAAGGGGGTGCTCATCTTT.

Comment on this clone: This likely came from a read error, as a far larger clone is one base away. Distinct nucleotide sequences in the sample also encode this CDR3. The rearrangement links TRAV38-2/DV8 to TRDJ1, with 12 positions matching TRDD3. CDR3 length: 25 amino acids. V dropped 1 base and J dropped 5; count of bases not matched to a gene: 33. CDR1 TSESDYY and CDR2 QEAYKQQN come from the germline V gene. The CDR3 bases are TGTGCTTATAGGAGCCGGGACAGTTCCGAAAACAATCTGGGGGATACGCGTATCCAGGCAGATAAACTCATCTTT. It encodes CAYRSRDSSENNLGDTRIQADKLIF.